This T cell receptor (beta chain) was retrieved from a study of T cell repertoires in cytomegalovirus infection. Each CDR3 protein gets one entry after TCRdb re-called the reads with MiXCR. The repertoire includes around 900,000 distinct CDR3 sequences, around 32% of them detected once, and around 15% sits in the top ten. About this clonotype itself: Its matching antigen is unknown.

The source material was cultured CD8+ T cells from PBMCs, sampled from culture after CMV antigen stimulation. The TCR was taken from a human donor in good health (CMV status not recorded). Some clones in this sample may be carry-over from other donors' samples.

The chain's CDR3 is CASSQRQNEQFF. CDR3 DNA sequence: TGTGCCAGCAGCCAACGACAGAATGAGCAGTTCTTC. The chain links TRBV14 to TRBJ2-1; tentative D call: TRBD1 (5 bases). V was shortened by 2 bases and J by 7 bases, with 6 bases between the two germline ends. This CDR3 is 12 amino acids long. The V gene's germline CDR1 is SGHDN and CDR2 FVKESK. Complete variable domain (other parts from reference TRBV14 and TRBJ2-1): EAGVTQFPSHSVIEKGQTVTLRCDPISGHDNLYWYRRVMGKEIKFLLHFVKESKQDESGMPNNRFLAERTGGTYSTLKVQPAELEDSGVYFCASSQRQNEQFFGPGTRLTVL.